This T cell receptor (beta chain) stems from a study of blood T cell repertoires in COVID-19. Study overall: PBMCs, B-cell-depleted T cells, or T cells provided the cDNA or gDNA that made up the material.

CDR3 length: 14 amino acids. V lost 4 bases, J lost 6 bases, and 7 bases stayed unmatched. Germline V CDR1 and CDR2: SGHRS, YFSETQ. Here immunoSEQ multiplex PCR was the method, and the copy in TCRdb shows in-frame clones only, minus some. The repertoire has roughly 40,000 clones, about 90% of them found once; the top ten carry 2.5% to 3.5%. Sequenced material: peripheral blood. This chain joins TRBV5-1 and TRBJ2-7; TRBD1 matches at 10 bases. The receptor was derived from a man in his fifties or sixties with active COVID-19. In DNA form, the CDR3 reads TGCGCCAGCAGCGCAAGACAGGGGGCGAGCGAGCAGTACTTC. Its translation: CASSARQGASEQYF.